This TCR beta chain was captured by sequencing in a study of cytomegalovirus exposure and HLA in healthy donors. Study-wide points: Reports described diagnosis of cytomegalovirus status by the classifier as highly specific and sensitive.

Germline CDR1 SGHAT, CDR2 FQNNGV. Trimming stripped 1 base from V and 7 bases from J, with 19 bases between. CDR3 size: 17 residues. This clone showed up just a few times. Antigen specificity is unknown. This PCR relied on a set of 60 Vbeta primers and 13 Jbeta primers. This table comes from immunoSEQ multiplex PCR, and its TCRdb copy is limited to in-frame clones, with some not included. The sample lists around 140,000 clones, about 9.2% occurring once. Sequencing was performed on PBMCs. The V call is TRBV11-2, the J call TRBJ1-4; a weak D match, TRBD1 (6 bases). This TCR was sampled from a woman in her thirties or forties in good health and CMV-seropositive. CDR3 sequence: CASSLGLRGAEGEKLFF. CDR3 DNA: TGTGCCAGCAGCTTAGGCCTCCGGGGGGCGGAGGGTGAAAAACTGTTTTTT.